These 21 T cell receptor beta chains originate from one sample sequenced in a study of blood T cells in healthy people across ages. It was with a sample-barcoded 5' primer and a J-beta primer mix that a second PCR of roughly 7 to 11 cycles was run. TCRdb re-called the 5' RACE reads through MiXCR, storing one row per CDR3 protein. The sample lists around 1,900,000 distinct CDR3 sequences; roughly two fifths were seen once. The sequenced sample was blood. These receptors all come from a human donor in good health.

Notes on this clonotype: A read error may explain this, as a much larger clone is one base away. The rearrangement links TRBV15 to TRBJ2-1; TRBD2 matches 12 bases. Germline V gene lookup returns CDR1 LNHNV and CDR2 YYDKDF (reference sequence). J gave up 1 base and V 6 bases, and 7 bases lay outside the gene matches. CDR3 size: 17 residues. CDR3 DNA sequence: TGTGCCACCAGGCTAGCGGGGGGGCTGGCATCCTACAATGAGCAGTTCTTC. Its translation: CATRLAGGLASYNEQFF.

In regard to this clonotype: A much larger clone differs by one base, so this may be a read error. This chain links TRBV4-2 with TRBJ2-7; 8 bases line up with TRBD1. The ends lost 1 base at V and 0 bases at J; junction bases unmatched: 5. Germline lookup yields CDR1 LGHNA and CDR2 YNFKEQ. The CDR3 sequence is 16 residues long. CDR3 protein: CASSQGDRTPSYEQYF. The DNA for the CDR3 is TGTGCCAGCAGCCAAGGGGACAGGACCCCCTCCTACGAGCAGTACTTC.

The chain joins TRBV7-9 to TRBJ1-2, with D possibly matching TRBD1 (5 bases). V lost 5 bases to trimming and J lost 3 bases, with 16 bases between them. Germline V gives CDR1 SEHNR, CDR2 FQNEAQ (reference sequence). The CDR3 covers 15 residues. Written as DNA, the CDR3 is TGTGCCAGCAGCGCTCAGGGTGTAGGTGACTATGGCTACACCTTC. This codes for CASSAQGVGDYGYTF.

The CDR3 is CATSRDRGGIDEQYF. The CDR3 DNA sequence: TGTGCCACCAGCCGTGACAGAGGGGGTATCGACGAGCAGTACTTC. This chain uses TRBV15 with TRBJ2-4, with D maybe TRBD1 (6 bases). The DNA end is a closer match to TRBJ2-7, so the J assignment may be wrong. The germline V gene encodes CDR1 LNHNV and CDR2 YYDKDF (reference sequence). The CDR3 contains 15 residues.

Comments on this clonotype: Germline and junction disagree at one end, which may indicate a read error. V gene TRBV29-1 combines with J gene TRBJ1-4; D call uncertain. In germline, CDR1 is SQVTM, CDR2 ANQGSEA. This CDR3 is built from 12 residues. The chain's CDR3 is CSVGNSKEKLFF. The CDR3 DNA sequence: TGCAGCGTTGGAAACTCTAAGGAAAAACTGTTTTTT.

This clonotype was seen more than once but under ten times. This chain links TRBV6-2 or TRBV6-3 with TRBJ1-2; no reliable D call. Germline CDR1 MNHEY, CDR2 SVGEGT. This CDR3 spans 14 amino acids. The germline V and J ends were trimmed by 7 bases and 7 bases, with 19 bases remaining between them. The chain's CDR3 is CASTRLGWIGGYTF. The CDR3, as DNA: TGTGCCAGCACCCGGCTAGGTTGGATTGGTGGCTACACCTTC.

This clonotype has more than one count but fewer than ten. The chain employs TRBV20-1 and TRBJ2-7; a weak D match, TRBD2 (6 bases). Germline V gene lookup returns CDR1 DFQATT and CDR2 SNEGSKA (reference sequence). CDR3 length: 14 residues. V dropped 4 bases and J dropped 0 bases, with 13 bases sitting between them. Written as DNA, the CDR3 is TGCAGTGCTACCGGGACTTTCCGCTCCTACGAGCAGTACTTC. Its protein is CSATGTFRSYEQYF.

Remarks on this clonotype: Since the CDR3 does not end with the conserved phenylalanine or tryptophan, this likely comes from a read error. V is TRBV20-1 and J is TRBJ2-3; D is unresolved. Trimming took off 3 bases at V and 6 bases at J, with 10 bases between the two ends. Germline V gene sequence: CDR1 DFQATT, CDR2 SNEGSKA (reference sequence). CDR3 length: 12 amino acids. This chain's CDR3 is CSARPGRDTQYL. The CDR3 coding sequence is TGCAGTGCTAGGCCCGGACGGGATACGCAGTATTTG.

The table lists this clonotype with a count of one. The J gene is TRBJ2-5, the V gene TRBV2; D gene uncertain. The J call may not be correct, given that the DNA end is closer to TRBJ2-1. Germline lookup yields CDR1 SNHLY and CDR2 FYNNEI. The CDR3 extends over 13 amino acids. This CDR3 reads CASSEYQQETQFF. CDR3 coding DNA: TGTGCCAGCAGTGAATATCAACAAGAGACCCAGTTCTTC.

The chain links TRBV24-1 to TRBJ2-4, with TRBD2 matching over 11 bases. This CDR3 has 15 amino acids. Germline V gene sequence: CDR1 KGHDR, CDR2 SFDVKD. Germline trimming cut 5 bases from V and 5 bases from J; bases unmatched to any gene: 4. DNA for the CDR3: TGTGCCACCAGTGGTACTAGCGGGGGAGAAAACATTCAGTACTTC. Protein product: CATSGTSGGENIQYF.

This clonotype was seen a handful of times. The rearrangement joins TRBV4-1 to TRBJ2-6; D unresolved. CDR1 is MGHRA and CDR2 is YSYEKL in the germline V gene. V gave up 4 bases and J gave up 0 bases, with 22 bases separating them. The CDR3 has 20 amino acids. The CDR3 spells CASSLKIVEAPLSGANVLTF. For the CDR3, the DNA is TGCGCCAGCAGCCTTAAGATAGTAGAAGCCCCTCTCTCTGGGGCCAACGTCCTGACTTTC.

This chain joins TRBV11-2 and TRBJ2-1; no clear D gene. Germline-derived CDR1 and CDR2 are SGHAT and FQNNGV. Trimming cost V 5 bases and J 4 bases, with 18 bases left between them. The CDR3 length is 16 residues. Here the CDR3 reads CASSLTSGLHYNEQFF. The CDR3 DNA is TGTGCCAGCAGCCTAACATCGGGTTTGCATTACAATGAGCAGTTCTTC.

This clonotype was seen a handful of times. The gene calls are TRBV20-1 and TRBJ2-3, with D maybe TRBD1 (5 bases). The CDR3 totals 15 residues. The germline V gene has CDR1 DFQATT and CDR2 SNEGSKA (reference sequence). Trimming pared 0 bases from V and 1 base from J, leaving 11 bases between. CDR3 protein: CSARDISQGTDTQYF. DNA for the CDR3: TGCAGTGCTAGAGATATTTCACAGGGCACAGATACGCAGTATTTT.

About this clonotype itself: The junction departs from the called germline gene at one end, perhaps through a read error. The DNA of the CDR3 is TGTGCCGGCAGCTTAGAGAACAGGGAAGAGACCCAGTACTTC. This translates into CAGSLENREETQYF. This chain joins TRBV7-9 and TRBJ2-5, with D perhaps matching TRBD1 (6 bases). Germline V CDR1 and CDR2: SEHNR, FQNEAQ (reference sequence). CDR3 length equals 14 residues.

The chain has TRBV4-3 and TRBJ2-3; TRBD1 might be the D (6 bases). Per the germline V gene, CDR1 is LGHNA and CDR2 is YSLEER. This CDR3 spans 15 amino acids. Deletions cut 0 bases from V and 4 bases from J, with 11 bases between. The CDR3 sequence: CASSQDLRGADTQYF. The DNA of the CDR3 is TGCGCCAGCAGCCAAGATCTCAGGGGAGCAGATACGCAGTATTTT.

This clonotype was recorded a few times. The J gene is TRBJ2-7, the V gene TRBV7-8; D possibly uses TRBD1 or TRBD2 (5 bases each). V gave up 5 bases and J gave up 3 bases, with 14 bases separating them. CDR1 SGHVS and CDR2 FQNEAQ come from the germline V gene. The CDR3 covers 14 residues. CDR3 nucleotide sequence: TGTGCCAGCAGCGGCCGGGACGGCAACTACGAGCAGTACTTC. Translation gives CASSGRDGNYEQYF.

This clonotype came up many times. The V call is TRBV6-1, the J call TRBJ2-3, with a possible D match to TRBD2 (6 bases). The CDR3 has 12 amino acids. CDR1 is MNHNS and CDR2 is SASEGT in the germline V gene. Trimming removed 3 bases at V and 10 bases at J, with 11 bases between. CDR3 DNA sequence: TGTGCCAGCAGTGAGGGGGGATCAGCGCAGTATTTT. Translated: CASSEGGSAQYF.

This chain joins TRBV27 and TRBJ2-5, with 9 bases lining up with TRBD2. Germline assignment: CDR1 MNHEY and CDR2 SMNVEV (reference sequence). V shed 5 bases and J 0 bases; nucleotides not matched to a gene: 7. The CDR3 runs 16 residues. The CDR3 DNA is TGTGCCAGCAGTCTGATGAGCGGGGGGTACCAAGAGACCCAGTACTTC. Its protein product is CASSLMSGGYQETQYF.

V is TRBV6-2 or TRBV6-3 and J is TRBJ2-1, with 10 bases fitting TRBD2. The CDR3 extends over 14 amino acids. The V segment lost 7 bases and the J segment 6 bases; nucleotides outside the gene matches: 6. Per germline, CDR1 MNHEY and CDR2 SVGEGT. The CDR3 here is CASKERGGLNEQFF. The CDR3 DNA sequence: TGTGCCAGCAAGGAGCGGGGGGGCCTCAATGAGCAGTTCTTC.

This chain links TRBV2 with TRBJ2-5, with TRBD2 identical over 7 bases. The J call is in doubt because the DNA end fits TRBJ2-3 better. Looked up from germline, CDR1 is SNHLY and CDR2 is FYNNEI. The length of the CDR3 is 11 residues. The CDR3 spells CASSGGGTQYF. The CDR3 nucleotides read TGTGCCAGCAGTGGGGGGGGGACGCAGTATTTT.

The J gene is TRBJ1-4, the V gene TRBV12-3 or TRBV12-4, with D possibly being TRBD1 (5 bases). The CDR3 sequence is 14 residues long. Trimming took off 4 bases at V and 6 bases at J, with 12 bases between the two ends. In DNA form, the CDR3 reads TGTGCCAGCAGTTCGTCGGACACTCATGAAAAACTGTTTTTT. Its translation is CASSSSDTHEKLFF.